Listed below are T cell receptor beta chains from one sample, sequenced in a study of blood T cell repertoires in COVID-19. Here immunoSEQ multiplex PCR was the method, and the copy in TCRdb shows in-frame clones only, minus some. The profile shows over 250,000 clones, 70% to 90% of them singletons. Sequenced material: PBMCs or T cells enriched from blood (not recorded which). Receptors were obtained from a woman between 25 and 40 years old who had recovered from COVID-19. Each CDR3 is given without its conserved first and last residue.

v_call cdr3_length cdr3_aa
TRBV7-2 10 ASSSRTGTQY
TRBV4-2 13 ASRIGAGGNNEQF
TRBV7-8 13 ATSSGHLNTGELF
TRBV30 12 AWSHRGFNQPQH
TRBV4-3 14 ASRFGRGDLGNEQF
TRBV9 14 ASSVSAGGENQPQH
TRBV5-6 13 ASSTFDRVATEQF
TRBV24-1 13 ATSDSIHTHQPQH
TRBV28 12 ASSLEVAKNIQY
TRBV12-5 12 ASGLDIREDGYT
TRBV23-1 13 ASSQSGTGGTEAF
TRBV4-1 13 ASSQDETGLDEQY
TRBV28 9 ASSSLGPQH
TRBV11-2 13 ASSPGQLSYNEQF
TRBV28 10 ASSLMRYEQY
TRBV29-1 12 SVEFWQGADTQY
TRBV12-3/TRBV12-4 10 ATPGLPDEQF
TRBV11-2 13 ASSLDRGPSYEQY
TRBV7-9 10 ASSLGQAPLH
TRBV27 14 ASSLSDRGRPYGYT